This record concerns one T cell receptor (beta chain) sequence. Its antigen is unknown. These data come from a study of cytomegalovirus exposure and HLA in healthy donors. Regarding the study as a whole: Using a false discovery rate of 0.05, a later analysis showed that 15,000 to 20,000 TCR beta sequences were associated with HLA alleles. According to a later analysis, most TCR beta chains associated with CMV appeared HLA-restricted.

Use of 60 Vbeta and 13 Jbeta primers characterized the PCR. The authors' processing: A follow-up analysis tallied about 80 million unique TCR beta chains, roughly 11 million shared. Clones were sequenced by immunoSEQ multiplex PCR, and TCRdb holds only the in-frame ones, with some missing. V and J calls and clone size are as listed in that table; D and trimming were resolved from the DNA. The table lists approximately 220,000 clones, 65% to 75% of them singletons. Healthy bone marrow donors formed the donor group. This CDR3 spans 15 amino acids. Trimming removed 5 bases from V and 6 bases from J; junction bases left unmatched: 11. Germline V lookup: CDR1 SGHVS, CDR2 FQNEAQ.

The V gene is TRBV7-8, the J gene TRBJ2-7; 9 bases agree with TRBD1. The specimen sequenced was PBMCs. This receptor was taken from a woman under 40 in good health and CMV-seronegative. CDR3 residues: CASSAAPGQGGEQYF. The CDR3 DNA sequence: TGTGCCAGCAGCGCCGCGCCGGGACAGGGCGGCGAGCAGTACTTC.